The source of this T cell receptor (beta chain) is a study of blood T cell repertoires in COVID-19. Study context: Whether acute or convalescent, the COVID-19 samples came from the United States, Italy and Spain.

The data were produced by immunoSEQ multiplex PCR, yet TCRdb's version contains in-frame clones alone and is incomplete. The sample shows about 99,000 clones, around 83% of them seen only once. The V gene lost 2 bases and the J gene lost 8 bases, with 12 bases spanning the gap. The CDR3 covers 13 residues. The chain has TRBV12-3 or TRBV12-4 and TRBJ1-2; possibly TRBD1 for D (6 bases). The sequence was obtained from a woman at least 80 years old with active or convalescent COVID-19. The sample was peripheral blood. The CDR3 region has the DNA TGTGCCAGCAGTTTAAGGGGGACATTCGGCTACACCTTC. Amino acid sequence: CASSLRGTFGYTF.